The rows below give T cell receptor beta chains drawn from one sample of a study of CD8 T cells in ankylosing spondylitis. Each CDR3 protein gets one entry after TCRdb re-called the 5' RACE reads with MiXCR. The sample consists of around 890,000 distinct CDR3 sequences, approximately 12% of them appearing once. Sequenced input: blood, either unsorted or a sorted T cell fraction (not recorded which). The receptors were gathered from a male donor with ankylosing spondylitis. The CDR3 runs from the conserved cysteine through the conserved F or W. Each record gives: D gene, J gene, clone size, V gene, CDR3 DNA, CDR3 protein. D genes are given only for firm matches. Rows give clone size only sometimes, using once, few, many, or a class for an expanded clone.

D: .; J: TRBJ2-3; size: many; V: TRBV15; DNA: TGTGCCACCAGCTTATCAGTGAGCACAGATACGCAGTATTTT; CDR3: CATSLSVSTDTQYF
D: TRBD1; J: TRBJ2-5; size: few; V: TRBV20-1; DNA: TGCAGTGCTACCGGGACAGTCCAAGAGACCCAGTACTTC; CDR3: CSATGTVQETQYF
D: .; J: TRBJ2-2; size: .; V: TRBV7-9; DNA: TGTGCCAGCAGCTCGGGGTCGTGGGACACCGGGGAGCTGTTTTTT; CDR3: CASSSGSWDTGELFF
D: .; J: TRBJ2-4; size: few; V: TRBV2; DNA: TGTGCCAGCAGTGAGAGGGGCTTAGGAGCCAAAAACATTCAGTACTTC; CDR3: CASSERGLGAKNIQYF
D: .; J: TRBJ2-1; size: few; V: TRBV12-3/TRBV12-4; DNA: TGTGCCAGCTCCCCGAAGGGACTTTCCTACAATGAGCAGTTCTTC; CDR3: CASSPKGLSYNEQFF
D: TRBD2; J: TRBJ2-1; size: few; V: TRBV5-1; DNA: TGCGCCAGCAGCCACGGACTAGCGGGGGGGTTTTACAATGAGCAGTTCTTC; CDR3: CASSHGLAGGFYNEQFF
D: TRBD1; J: TRBJ1-6; size: many; V: TRBV10-3; DNA: TGTGCCACCAAGGGACAGGGACGGAATAATTCACCCCTCCACTTT; CDR3: CATKGQGRNNSPLHF
D: .; J: TRBJ2-1; size: .; V: TRBV4-1; DNA: TGCGCCAGCAGCCAAGCCTCGGGCCATGAGCAGTTCTTC; CDR3: CASSQASGHEQFF
D: .; J: TRBJ2-7; size: many; V: TRBV29-1; DNA: TGCAGCGCCACCGGGGATTCTGGTTTGATTGGTCAGCAGTACTTC; CDR3: CSATGDSGLIGQQYF
D: TRBD2; J: TRBJ2-1; size: many; V: TRBV20-1; DNA: TGCAGTGTTAGATCACTAGCGGGGGCCGTCCTTGGCGATGAGCAGTTCTTC; CDR3: CSVRSLAGAVLGDEQFF
D: TRBD2; J: TRBJ2-2; size: many; V: TRBV7-9; DNA: TGTGCCAGCAGCCCCTCGGGGGGCACCGGGGAGCTGTTTTTT; CDR3: CASSPSGGTGELFF
D: .; J: TRBJ1-6; size: .; V: TRBV20-1; DNA: TGCAGTGCTCCCAAGGCGCGCGATTCACCCCTCCACTTT; CDR3: CSAPKARDSPLHF
D: .; J: TRBJ2-3; size: many; V: TRBV5-1; DNA: TGCGCCAGCAGCTTGGGAGGGCGAGGCGATACGCAGTATTTT; CDR3: CASSLGGRGDTQYF